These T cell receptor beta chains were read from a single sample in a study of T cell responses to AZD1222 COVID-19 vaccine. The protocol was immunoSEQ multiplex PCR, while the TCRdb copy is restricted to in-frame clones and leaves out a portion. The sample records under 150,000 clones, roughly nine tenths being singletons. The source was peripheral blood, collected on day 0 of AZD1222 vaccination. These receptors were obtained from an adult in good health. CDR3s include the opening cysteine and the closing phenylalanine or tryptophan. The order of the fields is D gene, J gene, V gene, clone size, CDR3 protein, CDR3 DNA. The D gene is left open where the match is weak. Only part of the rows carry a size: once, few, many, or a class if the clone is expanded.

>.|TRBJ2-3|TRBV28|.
CASSFRGVGQYF
TGTGCCAGCAGCTTCAGGGGTGTGGGGCAGTATTTT
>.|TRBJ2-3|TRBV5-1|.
CASSSSSRGTDTQYF
TGCGCCAGCAGCTCGTCTTCGCGGGGCACAGATACGCAGTATTTT
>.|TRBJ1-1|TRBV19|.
CASSITGRTEAFF
TGTGCCAGTAGTATTACAGGGCGAACTGAAGCTTTCTTT
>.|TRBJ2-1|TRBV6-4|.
CASSALLATNEQFF
TGTGCCAGCAGTGCCCTCCTAGCGACCAATGAGCAGTTCTTC
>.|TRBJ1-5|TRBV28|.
CASITGATGPQHF
TGTGCCAGCATCACGGGGGCCACCGGGCCCCAGCATTTT
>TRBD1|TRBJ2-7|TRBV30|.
CAWDGQGAYEQYF
TGTGCCTGGGATGGACAGGGGGCCTACGAGCAGTACTTC
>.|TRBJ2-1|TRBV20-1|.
CSVLYNEQFF
TGCAGTGTCCTGTACAATGAGCAGTTCTTC
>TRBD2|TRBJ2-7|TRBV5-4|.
CASSLRGRDEQYF
TGTGCCAGCAGCTTGAGAGGGAGGGACGAGCAGTACTTC
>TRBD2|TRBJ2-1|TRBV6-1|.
CASSGASVGGDNEQFF
TGTGCCAGCAGTGGGGCTAGCGTGGGAGGGGACAATGAGCAGTTCTTC
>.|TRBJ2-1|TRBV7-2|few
CASSLALNPPHNEQFF
TGTGCCAGCAGCTTAGCGCTGAATCCGCCCCACAATGAGCAGTTCTTC
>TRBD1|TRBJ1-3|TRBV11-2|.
CASSLVTGGNSGNTIYF
TGTGCCAGCAGCTTAGTTACAGGGGGCAACTCTGGAAACACCATATATTTT
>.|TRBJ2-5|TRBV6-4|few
CASSWRAGETQYF
TGTGCCAGCAGCTGGAGGGCCGGAGAGACCCAGTACTTC
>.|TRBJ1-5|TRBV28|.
CASSSTGIANQPQHF
TGTGCCAGCAGTTCGACAGGTATCGCCAATCAGCCCCAGCATTTT
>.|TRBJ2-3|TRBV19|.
CASSISISTDTQYF
TGTGCCAGTAGTATCTCCATAAGCACAGATACGCAGTATTTT
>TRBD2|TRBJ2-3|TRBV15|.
CATSRGGLAGGLDTQYF
TGTGCCACCAGCAGAGGGGGACTAGCGGGAGGACTAGATACGCAGTATTTT
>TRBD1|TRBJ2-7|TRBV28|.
CASRSDTGGRIYEQYF
TGTGCCAGCAGGTCGGATACAGGGGGGAGGATTTACGAGCAGTACTTC
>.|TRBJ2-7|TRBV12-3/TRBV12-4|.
CASSSRFNEQYF
TGTGCCAGCAGTTCCCGGTTCAACGAGCAGTACTTC
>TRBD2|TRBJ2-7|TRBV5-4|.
CASSLGGHLGGTGEQYF
TGTGCCAGCAGCTTGGGAGGCCACCTGGGGGGGACTGGGGAGCAGTACTTC
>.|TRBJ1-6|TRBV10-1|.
CASSSSWDSPLHF
TGCGCCAGCAGTTCATCATGGGATTCACCCCTCCACTTT
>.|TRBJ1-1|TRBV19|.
CASSIGQRQVPEAFF
TGTGCCAGTAGTATTGGCCAACGACAGGTCCCTGAAGCTTTCTTT
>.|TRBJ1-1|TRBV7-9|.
CASSLSGTREAFF
TGTGCCAGCAGCTTATCCGGGACCAGAGAAGCTTTCTTT
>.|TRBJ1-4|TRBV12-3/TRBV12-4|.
CASSTIAGVKLFF
TGTGCCAGCAGTACGATAGCAGGGGTAAAACTGTTTTTT
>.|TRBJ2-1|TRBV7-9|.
CASRETSRYNEQFF
TGTGCCAGCAGGGAAACTAGCAGATACAATGAGCAGTTCTTC
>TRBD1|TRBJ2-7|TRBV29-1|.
CSVELDRGQGQYF
TGCAGCGTTGAATTGGACAGGGGGCAGGGGCAGTACTTC
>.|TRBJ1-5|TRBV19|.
CASTQRVQGNQPQHF
TGTGCCAGTACCCAAAGGGTGCAGGGCAATCAGCCCCAGCATTTT
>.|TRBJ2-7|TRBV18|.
CASSPKVGGGDALSYEQYF
TGTGCCAGCTCACCAAAAGTCGGGGGAGGAGATGCTTTATCCTACGAGCAGTACTTC
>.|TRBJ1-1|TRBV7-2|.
CASSFGRGSEAFF
TGTGCCAGCAGCTTCGGAAGGGGTTCTGAAGCTTTCTTT
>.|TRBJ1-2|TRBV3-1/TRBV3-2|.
CASSPTHRANYGYTF
TGTGCCAGCAGCCCCACTCACAGAGCTAACTATGGCTACACCTTC
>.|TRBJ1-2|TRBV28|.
CASSLRSGPNYGYTF
TGTGCCAGCAGTTTAAGGTCAGGACCTAACTATGGCTACACCTTC
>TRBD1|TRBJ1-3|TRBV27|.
CASSLRGTGHGNTIYF
TGTGCCAGCAGTTTACGTGGGACAGGCCATGGAAACACCATATATTTT
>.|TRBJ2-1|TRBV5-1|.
CASSLGGSYPYNEQFF
TGCGCCAGCAGCTTGGGTGGGTCCTACCCCTACAATGAGCAGTTCTTC
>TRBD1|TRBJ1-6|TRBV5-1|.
CASSQPGQGTSPLHF
TGCGCCAGCAGCCAGCCGGGACAGGGGACTTCACCCCTCCACTTT
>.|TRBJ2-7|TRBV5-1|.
CASSLSQNEQYF
TGCGCCAGCAGCCTCAGCCAAAACGAGCAGTACTTC
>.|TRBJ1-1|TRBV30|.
CAQSVDRNTEAFF
TGTGCCCAGAGCGTGGACAGGAACACTGAAGCTTTCTTT
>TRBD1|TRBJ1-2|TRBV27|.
CASSSTWTGGYGYTF
TGTGCCAGCAGTTCCACCTGGACAGGAGGCTATGGCTACACCTTC
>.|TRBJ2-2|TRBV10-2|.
CASSEVAGTGNTGELFF
TGCGCCAGCAGCGAGGTCGCCGGGACTGGCAACACCGGGGAGCTGTTTTTT
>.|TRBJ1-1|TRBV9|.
CASSVTMNTEAFF
TGTGCCAGCAGCGTAACGATGAACACTGAAGCTTTCTTT
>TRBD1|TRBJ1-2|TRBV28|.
CASGQGRRYGYTF
TGTGCCAGCGGACAGGGGAGGAGGTATGGCTACACCTTC
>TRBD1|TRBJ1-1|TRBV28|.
CATRTGEGTEAFF
TGTGCCACCAGGACAGGCGAGGGGACTGAAGCTTTCTTT
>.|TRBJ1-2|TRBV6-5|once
CASSYRVRTPPYGYTF
TGTGCCAGCAGTTACAGGGTCCGTACCCCTCCCTATGGCTACACCTTC
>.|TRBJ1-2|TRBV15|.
CATSAGRGANYGYTF
TGTGCCACCAGTGCCGGACGGGGGGCTAACTATGGCTACACCTTC
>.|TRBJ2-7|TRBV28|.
CASSFTGPYEQYF
TGTGCCAGCAGTTTTACAGGGCCCTACGAGCAGTACTTC
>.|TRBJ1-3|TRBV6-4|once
CASDSSGNTIYF
TGTGCCAGTGATAGCTCTGGAAACACCATATATTTT
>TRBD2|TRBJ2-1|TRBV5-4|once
CASSLDSGDNEQFF
TGTGCCAGCAGCTTGGATAGCGGGGACAATGAGCAGTTCTTC
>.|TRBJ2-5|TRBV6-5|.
CATRRQGPRETQYF
TGTGCCACCCGACGCCAGGGCCCTCGGGAGACCCAGTACTTC
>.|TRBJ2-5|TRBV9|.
CASSVAAERTQYF
TGTGCCAGCAGCGTAGCGGCCGAGAGGACCCAGTACTTC
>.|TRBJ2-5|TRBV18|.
CASSPAGSETQYF
TGTGCCAGCTCACCGGCAGGGAGCGAGACCCAGTACTTC
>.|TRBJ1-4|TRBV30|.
CAWSKEGANEKLFF
TGTGCCTGGAGTAAGGAGGGGGCTAATGAAAAACTGTTTTTT
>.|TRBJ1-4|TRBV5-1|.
CASSASGTNANEKLFF
TGCGCCAGCAGCGCCTCCGGGACAAACGCTAATGAAAAACTGTTTTTT